This passage covers 6 T cell receptor beta chains from one sample sequenced in a study of CD8+ T cells in alopecia areata (dated by TCRdb to about 2018). Library generation was performed with the immunoSEQ multiplex PCR assay. RNA was extracted from all samples and reverse transcribed into cDNA as template for TCR sequencing. TCRdb mirrors the immuneACCESS table, restricted to in-frame sequences. Some clones are absent from its copies; in checked studies, under half trace to an unresolved V gene, and the reason for the others is unknown. This sample holds 210,000 or so clones; approximately 72% were observed only once. Roughly 1.2% of the sample lies in the top ten. In light of the paper, this sample's treatment or condition label describes: oral pan-JAK inhibitor, 5-10 mg twice daily. Material: CD4+ T cells sorted from blood, obtained at week 44, from a patient treated with tofacitinib. The receptors come from a human donor with alopecia areata.

This clone was seen more than once but under ten times. The rearrangement joins TRBV9 to TRBJ2-5; perhaps TRBD2 as D (6 bases). The germline V and J ends were trimmed by 5 bases and 4 bases, with 12 bases remaining between them. The CDR3 consists of 13 residues. The germline V gene has CDR1 SGDLS and CDR2 YYNGEE. CDR3 coding DNA: TGTGCCAGCAGACCTAGCGCAGGAGAGACCCAGTACTTC. Its translation: CASRPSAGETQYF. The full variable domain, completed using reference TRBV9 and TRBJ2-5, is DSGVTQTPKHLITATGQRVTLRCSPRSGDLSVYWYQQSLDQGLQFLIQYYNGEERAKGNILERFSAQQFPDLHSELNLSSLELGDSALYFCASRPSAGETQYFGPGTRLLVL.

The gene calls are TRBV7-3 and TRBJ1-6; a weak D match, TRBD1 (6 bases). Trimming took 1 base from V and 6 from J, leaving 7 bases between them. CDR1 SGHTA and CDR2 FQGTGA come from the germline V gene. The CDR3 runs 14 residues. The CDR3 loop reads CASSLKGGNSPLHF. Here the CDR3 DNA reads TGTGCCAGCAGCTTAAAAGGGGGTAATTCACCCCTCCACTTT.

The gene calls are TRBV30 and TRBJ1-2, with 8 bases aligning to TRBD1. CDR1 and CDR2 (germline): GTSNPN, SVGIG (reference sequence). V was clipped by 4 bases and J by 6 bases; unmatched bases: 13. There are 15 residues in the CDR3. The CDR3 region has the DNA TGTGCCTGGACGCCAGGACAGGGAAGGTTTGATGGCTACACCTTC. Translation gives CAWTPGQGRFDGYTF.

The V call is TRBV5-1, the J call TRBJ1-1; D not certain. Trimming shortened V by 1 base and J by 4 bases, and 11 bases separated the two germline ends. CDR1 and CDR2 (germline): SGHRS, YFSETQ. The CDR3 runs 14 residues. The CDR3, as DNA: TGCGCCAGCAGCTTGCAAGGGAGGAGCACTGAAGCTTTCTTT. Translating it yields CASSLQGRSTEAFF. Using reference TRBV5-1 and TRBJ1-1 for the parts outside the CDR3, the full variable domain is KAGVTQTPRYLIKTRGQQVTLSCSPISGHRSVSWYQQTPGQGLQFLFEYFSETQRNKGNFPGRFSGRQFSNSRSEMNVSTLELGDSALYLCASSLQGRSTEAFFGQGTRLTVV.

The rearrangement uses TRBV5-1 and TRBJ2-7; 7 bases align to TRBD2. V gave up 4 bases and J gave up 1 base; unmatched junction bases: 8. CDR1 is SGHRS, CDR2 YFSETQ, per germline. This CDR3 has 15 amino acids. The CDR3 coding sequence is TGCGCCAGCAGCCTCAGCGGGGAACTGTCCTACGAGCAGTACTTC. This sequence encodes CASSLSGELSYEQYF.

This clone was seen just once. The rearrangement joins TRBV10-3 to TRBJ2-3, with 7 positions matching TRBD2. The CDR3 contains 15 residues. Germline V gene lookup returns CDR1 ENHRY and CDR2 SYGVKD. Trimming at V came to 3 bases and at J to 5 bases, leaving 8 bases not matched to a gene. CDR3 in amino acids: CAISDSSGAGDTQYF. The CDR3 nucleotides are TGTGCCATCAGTGATTCCAGCGGGGCTGGAGATACGCAGTATTTT.